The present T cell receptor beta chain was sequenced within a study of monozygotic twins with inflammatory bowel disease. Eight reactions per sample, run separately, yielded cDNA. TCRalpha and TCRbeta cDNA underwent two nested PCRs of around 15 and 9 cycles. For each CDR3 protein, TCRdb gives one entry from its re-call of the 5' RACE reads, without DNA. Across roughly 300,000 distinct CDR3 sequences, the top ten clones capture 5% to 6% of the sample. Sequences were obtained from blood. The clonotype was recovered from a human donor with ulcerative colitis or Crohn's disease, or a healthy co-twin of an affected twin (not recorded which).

The CDR3 sequence: CASRVPSGALFYGYTF. V usage is TRBV7-9 and J usage is TRBJ1-2; TCRdb's D call, TRBD1, is unchecked because there is no DNA. CDR3 length equals 16 residues. Germline V gene data show CDR1 as SEHNR and CDR2 as FQNEAQ (reference sequence). The whole variable domain, remainder taken from reference TRBV7-9 and TRBJ1-2, is DTGVSQNPRHKITKRGQNVTFRCDPISEHNRLYWYRQTLGQGPEFLTYFQNEAQLEKSRLLSDRFSAERPKGSFSTLEIQRTEQGDSAMYLCASRVPSGALFYGYTFGSGTRLTVV.